What follows are 12 T cell receptor beta chains derived from one specimen sequenced in a study of Ad26.COV2.S vaccination and SARS-CoV-2 variants. The method was immunoSEQ multiplex PCR; TCRdb's version includes in-frame clones alone and lacks a portion of them. The sample holds around 450,000 clones, roughly nine tenths seen once. Specified treatment: roughly 20 received Ad26.COV2.S at low or high dose, single or two shots; 5 received placebo; per-sample allocation not given. Sampling took place 63 days after the first vaccine or placebo injection. The sample was peripheral blood, taken in a trial of Ad26.COV2.S vaccine versus placebo. The receptor source for this set is a person aged 18 to 59 who received the Ad26.COV2.S COVID-19 vaccine or a placebo.

CDR3: CASSRHPSGSLDTQYF. The CDR3 DNA sequence: TGCGCCAGCAGCCGTCATCCTAGCGGGAGTTTAGATACGCAGTATTTT. This chain uses TRBV4-3 with TRBJ2-3, with 10 positions matching TRBD2. The germline gives CDR1 LGHNA, CDR2 YSLEER. The CDR3 length is 16 residues. V shed 4 bases, J shed 5 bases, and the junction held 9 bases outside the gene matches.

This clone was observed a handful of times. This chain connects TRBV28 to TRBJ2-1; D not resolved. This CDR3 is built from 10 residues. V was clipped by 5 bases and J by 5 bases, with 1 base between them. Germline-derived CDR1 and CDR2 are MDHEN and SYDVKM. The CDR3 DNA reads TGTGCCAGCAGTCACAATGAGCAGTTCTTC. Its protein product is CASSHNEQFF.

V usage is TRBV6-5 and J usage is TRBJ1-3, with no clear D. V lost 3 bases and J 4 bases, leaving 7 bases between the germline ends. There are 13 residues in the CDR3. Per the germline V gene, CDR1 is MNHEY and CDR2 is SVGAGI. The CDR3 protein is CASSYGQGNTIYF. In DNA form, the CDR3 reads TGTGCCAGCAGTTATGGGCAGGGAAACACCATATATTTT.

This chain connects TRBV7-7 to TRBJ2-1; D is uncertain. The V gene lost 1 base and the J gene lost 5 bases, with 12 bases spanning the gap. CDR1 is SSHAT, CDR2 FNYEAQ, per germline (reference sequence). The CDR3 is made up of 15 amino acids. CDR3 coding DNA: TGTGCCAGCAGCTTAGGTGTTGCCGGAAACAATGAGCAGTTCTTC. Translation: CASSLGVAGNNEQFF.

The rearrangement joins TRBV6-5 to TRBJ2-1, with 10 bases fitting TRBD2. Trimming removed 0 bases from V and 8 bases from J; junction bases left unmatched: 7. CDR3 length: 16 amino acids. Germline CDR1 reads MNHEY; CDR2 reads SVGAGI. CDR3 coding DNA: TGTGCCAGCAGTTACTCCCTAGCGGGGGTTTACGATGAGCAGTTCTTC. It encodes CASSYSLAGVYDEQFF.

The V and J genes are TRBV9 and TRBJ1-2; possibly TRBD1 for D (5 bases). The CDR3 contains 13 residues. Trimming took 4 bases from V and 13 from J, leaving 20 bases between them. CDR1 and CDR2 from the germline V gene are SGDLS and YYNGEE. CDR3 DNA: TGTGCCAGCAGCCCCGGCAGGGCATTTGGGTCCACCTTC. It is translated as CASSPGRAFGSTF.

The chain is built from TRBV19 and TRBJ1-5; D possibly corresponds to TRBD1 (6 bases). There are 17 residues in the CDR3. Germline lookup yields CDR1 LNHDA and CDR2 SQIVND (reference sequence). V lost 7 bases to trimming and J lost 1 base, with 20 bases between them. CDR3 protein: CASTPRGGRWSNQPQHF. CDR3 coding DNA: TGTGCCAGTACCCCGAGGGGGGGAAGATGGAGCAATCAGCCCCAGCATTTT. Using reference TRBV19 and TRBJ1-5 for the parts outside the CDR3, the full variable domain is DGGITQSPKYLFRKEGQNVTLSCEQNLNHDAMYWYRQDPGQGLRLIYYSQIVNDFQKGDIAEGYSVSREKKESFPLTVTSAQKNPTAFYLCASTPRGGRWSNQPQHFGDGTRLSIL.

The chain has TRBV9 and TRBJ2-3; 9 bases agree with TRBD2. V was clipped by 4 bases and J by 5 bases; unmatched bases: 17. This CDR3 contains 18 residues. CDR1 is SGDLS and CDR2 is YYNGEE in the germline V gene. The CDR3 region is CASSPSIPGGGAIDTQYF. The CDR3 DNA sequence: TGTGCCAGCAGCCCCAGCATCCCTGGCGGGGGGGCCATAGATACGCAGTATTTT.

There are a few counts of this clone. The chain combines TRBV4-1 with TRBJ1-1, with D possibly TRBD1 on 5 matching bases. The V gene's germline CDR1 is MGHRA and CDR2 YSYEKL. Trimming took 1 base from V and 11 from J, leaving 14 bases between them. The length of the CDR3 is 13 residues. CDR3 DNA: TGCGCCAGCAGCCAAGCAGGAGAGGGGCCGGCTTTCTTT. Translating gives CASSQAGEGPAFF.

The chain is built from TRBV29-1 and TRBJ2-1, with a tentative D call TRBD1 (5 bases). Germline V gene sequence: CDR1 SQVTM, CDR2 ANQGSEA. The CDR3 has 12 residues. Trimming shortened V by 4 bases and J by 7 bases, and 11 bases separated the two germline ends. The CDR3 bases are TGCAGCGTTGTCAGGGAATGGAATGAGCAGTTCTTC. Translating gives CSVVREWNEQFF.

This clone was picked up a small number of times. The chain carries TRBV7-2 and TRBJ2-7; D is tentatively TRBD1 or TRBD2 (6 bases each). The germline V and J ends were trimmed by 5 bases and 7 bases, with 18 bases remaining between them. The CDR3 extends over 14 amino acids. Germline CDR1 SGHTA, CDR2 FQGNSA. Written as DNA, the CDR3 is TGTGCCAGCAGCCGGCTGAGGGGGGCTGGGGAGCAGTACGTC. Its protein product is CASSRLRGAGEQYV.

This chain joins TRBV7-9 and TRBJ1-4; 7 bases fit TRBD1. CDR1 and CDR2 (germline): SEHNR, FQNEAQ (reference sequence). The CDR3 has 14 amino acids. V lost 4 bases to trimming and J lost 8 bases; unmatched junction nucleotides: 7. The CDR3 sequence is CASSSSSQGEKLFF. DNA for the CDR3: TGTGCCAGCAGCTCTTCTTCACAGGGGGAAAAACTGTTTTTT.